The 6 T cell receptor beta chains below all came from one sample that was sequenced in a study of T cells in women clearing cervical HPV infection. Clones were read by immunoSEQ multiplex PCR, and TCRdb kept only the in-frame ones, dropping some. This sample's clone table lists about 48,000 clones. The specimen sequenced was blood buffy coat. These receptors were taken from a woman between 18 and 70 years old with a cervical HPV16 infection that either progressed to CIN3+ or cleared (not recorded which).

Remarks on this clone: The sequenced fragment ends 3 residues before the CDR3 boundary, so the rest is inferred from the germline J gene. J is TRBJ1-1 and V is TRBV5-1; D perhaps matches TRBD1 (6 bases). Germline CDR1 SGHRS, CDR2 YFSETQ. The CDR3 sequence is 13 residues long. V shed 2 bases and J shed 3 bases, with 8 bases lying between them. The CDR3 reads CASSFNRDTEAFF. CDR3 DNA (partial): TGCGCCAGCAGCTTTAACAGGGACACTGAA.

Note on this clone: Coverage ceases 3 residues before the CDR3 finishes, and the germline J gene fills in the end. The genes are TRBV14 and TRBJ1-6; no reliable D call. V was clipped by 1 base and J by 3 bases, with 4 bases between them. Germline values: CDR1 SGHDN, CDR2 FVKESK. The CDR3 covers 14 residues. The CDR3 DNA, read in part, is TGTGCCAGCAGCCAAGGACACTATAATTCACCC. Encoded protein: CASSQGHYNSP. The full-length CDR3 reads as CASSQGHYNSPLHF.

A word on this clone: The read terminates 3 residues before the CDR3 end, so the remaining end is supplied by the germline J gene. The chain is built from TRBV5-1 and TRBJ2-7; 9 nucleotides line up with TRBD1. Germline V gene data show CDR1 as SGHRS and CDR2 as YFSETQ. J lost 4 bases, V lost 2 bases, and 7 bases had no gene match. The CDR3 is made up of 15 amino acids. The covered CDR3 bases are TGCGCCAGCAGCTTAACCGGGACAGGGAATTACGAG. Amino acid sequence: CASSLTGTGNYE. The whole CDR3 sequence is CASSLTGTGNYEQYF.

Concerning this clone itself: The read gets to within 3 residues of the CDR3 end, and the germline J gene fills in the rest. The chain recombines TRBV20-1 with TRBJ2-3, with D tentatively TRBD2 (6 bases). Germline CDR1 is DFQATT and CDR2 is SNEGSKA (reference sequence). The CDR3 totals 15 residues. V dropped 6 bases and J dropped 0 bases, with 16 bases sitting between them. The CDR3 region is CSALNGGLSTDTQYF. The CDR3 DNA, read in part, is TGCAGTGCGCTGAACGGGGGACTTAGCACAGATACG.

On this clone itself: The read halts 3 residues ahead of the CDR3 end, with the missing end drawn from the germline J gene. The chain links TRBV12-5 to TRBJ1-3; TRBD1 is a possible D gene (5 bases). The germline V gene has CDR1 LGHNT and CDR2 FRNRAP. This CDR3 has 17 amino acids. The ends were cut back, 3 bases at V and 2 bases at J, with 17 bases in the middle. The CDR3 sequence is CASGFMVTGYAGNTIYF. CDR3 DNA (partial): TGTGCTAGTGGTTTTATGGTCACAGGATACGCTGGAAACACC.

As concerns this clone: The read gets to within 3 residues of the CDR3 end, and the germline J gene fills in the rest. The chain recombines TRBV18 with TRBJ1-5; 9 bases agree with TRBD1. CDR3 length: 14 residues. CDR1 KGHSH and CDR2 LQKENI come from the germline V gene. Trimming took 4 bases from V and 6 from J; bases not matched to a gene: 4. CDR3 sequence reads: CASSQAGQGQPQHF. Incomplete CDR3 DNA: TGTGCCAGCTCACAAGCGGGACAGGGTCAGCCC.